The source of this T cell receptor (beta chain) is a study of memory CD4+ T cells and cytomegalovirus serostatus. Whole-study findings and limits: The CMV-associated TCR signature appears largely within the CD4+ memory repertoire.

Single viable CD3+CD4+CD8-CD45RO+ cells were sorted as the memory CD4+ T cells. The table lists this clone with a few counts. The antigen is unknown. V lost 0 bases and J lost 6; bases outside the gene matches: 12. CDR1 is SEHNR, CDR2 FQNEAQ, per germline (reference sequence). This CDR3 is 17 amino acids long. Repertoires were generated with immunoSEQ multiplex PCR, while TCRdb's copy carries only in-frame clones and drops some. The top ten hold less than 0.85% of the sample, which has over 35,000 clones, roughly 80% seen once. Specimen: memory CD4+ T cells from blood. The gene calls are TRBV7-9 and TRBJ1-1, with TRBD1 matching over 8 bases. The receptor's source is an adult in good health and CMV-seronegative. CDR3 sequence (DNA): TGTGCCAGCAGCTTAGCCGAGGGAAGACAGGGGACCCCTGAAGCTTTCTTT. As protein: CASSLAEGRQGTPEAFF.